This T cell receptor beta chain was captured in a study of cytomegalovirus exposure and HLA in healthy donors. The primer mix had 60 Vbeta and 13 Jbeta primers. Using immunoSEQ multiplex PCR, the repertoire was profiled, and TCRdb retains in-frame clones only, with some absent. The record lists tens of thousands of clones, of which the ten most abundant hold less than 2%. Looked up from germline, CDR1 is MDHEN and CDR2 is SYDVKM. The CDR3 is 13 residues long. Trimming cost V 5 bases and J 8 bases; bases outside gene matches: 7. The sequenced sample was PBMCs. The chain links TRBV28 to TRBJ1-2; 8 nucleotides line up with TRBD1. The TCR comes from a woman in her 30s in good health and CMV-seronegative. Here the CDR3 reads CASSRTGFGGYTF. CDR3 DNA sequence: TGTGCCAGCAGTAGGACAGGGTTTGGCGGCTACACCTTC.